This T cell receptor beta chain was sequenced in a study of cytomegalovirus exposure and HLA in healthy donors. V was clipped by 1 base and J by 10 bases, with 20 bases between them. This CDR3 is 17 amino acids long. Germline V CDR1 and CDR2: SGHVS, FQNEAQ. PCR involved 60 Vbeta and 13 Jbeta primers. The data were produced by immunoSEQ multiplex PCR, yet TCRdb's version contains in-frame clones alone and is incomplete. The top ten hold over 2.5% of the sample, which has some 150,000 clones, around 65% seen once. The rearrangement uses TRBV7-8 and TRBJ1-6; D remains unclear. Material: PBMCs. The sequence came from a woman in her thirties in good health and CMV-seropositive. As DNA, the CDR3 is TGTGCCAGCAGCTTAGGAATAACGTTTGAGCGTAGGTCACCCCTCCACTTT. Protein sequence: CASSLGITFERRSPLHF. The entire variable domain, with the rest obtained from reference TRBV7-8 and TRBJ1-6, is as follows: GAGVSQSPRYKVAKRGQDVALRCDPISGHVSLFWYQQALGQGPEFLTYFQNEAQLDKSGLPSDRFFAERPEGSVSTLKIQRTQQEDSAVYLCASSLGITFERRSPLHFGNGTRLTVT.